One sample yielded the 25 T cell receptor beta chains listed below, sequenced in a study of human T cells and chemical hapten exposure. One entry per CDR3 protein results from TCRdb running MiXCR on the RACE reads. Of 180,000 or so distinct CDR3 sequences listed, 25% to 35% are singletons. Time point meaning: pre-sensitization, week 0. Regarding treatment: therapeutic diphenylcyclopropenone sensitization with weekly scalp DPC. The input for sequencing was whole blood, taken in connection with sensitization to the hapten diphenylcyclopropenone (DPC). The receptors derive from a woman aged 25 to 45 with alopecia areata. Some clones in this sample may be carry-over from other donors' samples.

The chain uses TRBV5-1 and TRBJ2-2; D remains ambiguous. The CDR3 runs 16 residues. V was trimmed by 0 bases and J by 1 base, leaving 10 bases between them. Germline assignment: CDR1 SGHRS and CDR2 YFSETQ. CDR3 loop: CASSLVARRNTGELFF. The CDR3 coding sequence is TGCGCCAGCAGCTTGGTCGCCAGGAGGAACACCGGGGAGCTGTTTTTT.

This clonotype showed up just once. Germline and junction disagree at one end, which may indicate a read error. This chain links TRBV10-3 with TRBJ2-5; D gene ambiguous. CDR3 size: 13 residues. Germline V gives CDR1 ENHRY, CDR2 SYGVKD. This CDR3 is CAISFTAAETQCF. CDR3 DNA sequence: TGTGCCATCAGTTTCACAGCCGCAGAGACCCAGTGCTTC.

The chain links TRBV20-1 to TRBJ1-2, with 8 positions matching TRBD1. The CDR3 loop spans 14 amino acids. CDR1 and CDR2 (germline): DFQATT, SNEGSKA (reference sequence). V lost 5 bases to trimming and J lost 3 bases; unmatched junction nucleotides: 8. CDR3 in DNA: TGCAGTGCTTCGCAGGGGGCCGGTGACTATGGCTACACCTTC. Its protein is CSASQGAGDYGYTF.

The chain has TRBV15 and TRBJ2-3, with unresolved D. The V gene's germline CDR1 is LNHNV and CDR2 YYDKDF (reference sequence). V lost 2 bases and J 1 base, leaving 13 bases between the germline ends. The CDR3 length is 16 residues. The CDR3 coding sequence is TGTGCCACCAGCAGATCCCAGGAGTTCGGCACAGATACGCAGTATTTT. Its protein product is CATSRSQEFGTDTQYF.

This chain connects TRBV29-1 to TRBJ2-1; TRBD2 matches at 14 bases. Germline-derived CDR1 and CDR2 are SQVTM and ANQGSEA. Trimming took 6 bases from V and 0 from J; bases not matched to a gene: 4. This CDR3 has 16 amino acids. The CDR3 DNA is TGCAGCGTCTGGACTAGCGGGGGGATCTCCTACAATGAGCAGTTCTTC. Its translation: CSVWTSGGISYNEQFF.

The chain has TRBV2 and TRBJ1-5; no reliable D call. The CDR3 contains 13 residues. CDR1 and CDR2 from the germline V gene are SNHLY and FYNNEI. Trimming removed 6 bases from V and 5 bases from J, with 11 bases in between. This chain's CDR3 is CASRGVIDQPQHF. The CDR3 DNA reads TGTGCCAGCAGAGGCGTGATCGATCAGCCCCAGCATTTT.

The V call is TRBV7-9, the J call TRBJ2-2; weak D call: TRBD2 (7 bases). Trimming cost V 3 bases and J 0 bases, with 11 bases left between them. This CDR3 region has 16 residues. Germline loops: CDR1 SEHNR, CDR2 FQNEAQ (reference sequence). The CDR3 nucleotides read TGTGCCAGCAGCTTCTCGGGGGGCCCGAACACCGGGGAGCTGTTTTTT. Protein product: CASSFSGGPNTGELFF.

This sequence joins TRBV28 and TRBJ1-1, with D hard to call. Germline V CDR1 and CDR2: MDHEN, SYDVKM. With 3 bases removed from V and 2 bases from J, the gap between germline ends came to 19 bases. CDR3 length: 17 residues. CDR3 sequence (DNA): TGTGCCAGCAGTTTGGCAGACCTCACAGCGCTCAACACTGAAGCTTTCTTT. It encodes CASSLADLTALNTEAFF.

The J gene is TRBJ1-2, the V gene TRBV7-2; no clear D gene. Trimming took off 0 bases at V and 0 bases at J, with 5 bases between the two ends. Germline V gene lookup returns CDR1 SGHTA and CDR2 FQGNSA. This CDR3 is 14 amino acids long. CDR3 coding DNA: TGTGCCAGCAGCTTAGCGGTGGCTAACTATGGCTACACCTTC. The encoded protein is CASSLAVANYGYTF.

In regard to this clonotype: The junction departs from germline at one end; a sequencing error may be responsible. The chain couples TRBV7-9 to TRBJ1-6; tentatively, D is TRBD1 (6 bases). The CDR3 extends over 17 amino acids. Germline CDR1 and CDR2: SEHNR and FQNEAQ (reference sequence). The CDR3 loop is CASSIATGNSYNSPLHF. CDR3 nucleotide sequence: TGTGCCAGCAGCATAGCAACAGGGAATTCCTATAATTCACCCCTCCACTTT.

At least ten counts were recorded for this clonotype. This rearrangement joins TRBV4-3 to TRBJ1-6, with a tentative D call TRBD1 (6 bases). There are 16 residues in the CDR3. Germline assignment: CDR1 LGHNA and CDR2 YSLEER. V lost 4 bases, J lost 7 bases, and 17 bases lay in between. The CDR3 spells CASSRSRGAGNSPLHF. The CDR3 DNA follows: TGCGCCAGCAGCCGTTCTCGGGGGGCGGGGAATTCACCCCTCCACTTT.

The chain has TRBV5-1 and TRBJ1-1; 8 nucleotides align to TRBD1. In germline, CDR1 is SGHRS, CDR2 YFSETQ. Trimming removed 4 bases from V and 5 bases from J; junction bases left unmatched: 7. The CDR3 totals 14 residues. CDR3 coding DNA: TGCGCCAGCAGCCCAAGGACAGGGATGACTGAAGCTTTCTTT. Its translation: CASSPRTGMTEAFF.

This clonotype was seen a handful of times. The chain employs TRBV27 and TRBJ1-2, with 7 bases identical to TRBD1. This CDR3 has 15 residues. Germline V gene data show CDR1 as MNHEY and CDR2 as SMNVEV (reference sequence). V lost 5 bases and J lost 5; bases outside the gene matches: 11. Here the CDR3 reads CASSREGGLGYGYTF. The CDR3 DNA reads TGTGCCAGCAGTCGGGAAGGGGGCCTTGGTTATGGCTACACCTTC.

The gene calls are TRBV18 and TRBJ1-1; D might be TRBD1 (5 bases). This CDR3 spans 14 amino acids. Germline V gene sequence: CDR1 KGHSH, CDR2 LQKENI. V lost 6 bases to trimming and J lost 5 bases, with 16 bases between them. The CDR3 DNA is TGTGCCAGCTCTCACGGGGAGGGGCAGACTGAAGCTTTCTTT. The encoded protein is CASSHGEGQTEAFF.

In DNA, the CDR3 is TGCAGTGCTTTTAGCGGGAGGGGAAACAATGAGCAGTTCTTC. The encoded protein is CSAFSGRGNNEQFF. The chain joins TRBV20-1 to TRBJ2-1; 11 bases line up with TRBD2. Losses at the gene ends were 5 bases for V and 5 bases for J; bases not matched to a gene: 5. The length of the CDR3 is 14 residues. Germline assignment: CDR1 DFQATT and CDR2 SNEGSKA (reference sequence).

This rearrangement joins TRBV29-1 to TRBJ1-2, with a weak D call TRBD1 (6 bases). V lost 8 bases, J lost 4 bases, and 17 bases lay in between. Germline CDR1 SQVTM, CDR2 ANQGSEA. This CDR3 is built from 13 residues. The CDR3 here is CSIPSGAVYGYTF. The CDR3 nucleotides read TGCAGCATACCGTCAGGGGCAGTCTATGGCTACACCTTC.

The chain joins TRBV4-2 to TRBJ1-4; weak D call: TRBD1 (5 bases). CDR3 length equals 15 residues. Germline lookup yields CDR1 LGHNA and CDR2 YNFKEQ. Trimming took 2 bases from V and 7 from J, leaving 14 bases between them. The CDR3 here is CASSQLEGRGEKLFF. CDR3 coding DNA: TGTGCCAGCAGCCAACTTGAGGGGCGGGGTGAAAAACTGTTTTTT.

The CDR3 spells CATSDLAGGPLGEQFF. For the CDR3, the DNA is TGTGCCACCAGTGATCTAGCGGGAGGGCCTCTCGGTGAGCAGTTCTTC. The gene calls are TRBV24-1 and TRBJ2-1, with 12 bases lining up with TRBD2. The CDR3 runs to 16 residues. V lost 3 bases and J lost 9; bases outside the gene matches: 8. From germline, CDR1 is KGHDR and CDR2 SFDVKD.

In this sample, this clonotype turned up a few times. The chain employs TRBV2 and TRBJ2-2, with D possibly TRBD2 on 5 matching bases. This CDR3 spans 13 amino acids. Germline V CDR1 and CDR2: SNHLY, FYNNEI. Between the trimmed V and J ends, which lost 5 bases and 7 bases, there was a span of 11 bases. The CDR3 sequence is CASSSREDGELFF. CDR3 DNA sequence: TGTGCCAGCAGTTCCCGGGAAGACGGGGAGCTGTTTTTT.

The table lists this clonotype with a few counts. The chain carries TRBV12-3 or TRBV12-4 and TRBJ2-1; 7 nucleotides agree with TRBD1. The CDR3 covers 12 residues. J gave up 9 bases and V 5 bases, and 4 bases lay outside the gene matches. The CDR3 nucleotides read TGTGCCAGCAGTAAGCACAGGGGTGAGCAGTTCTTC. Its protein is CASSKHRGEQFF.

The chain joins TRBV4-3 to TRBJ2-7; perhaps TRBD1 as D (5 bases). The CDR3 totals 15 residues. The germline CDR1 and CDR2 sequences are LGHNA and YSLEER. V shed 0 bases and J shed 5 bases, with 14 bases lying between them. This CDR3 reads CASSQDARTQDEQYF. The CDR3 bases are TGCGCCAGCAGCCAAGACGCGAGGACACAGGACGAGCAGTACTTC.

This clonotype was counted a few times. V and J are TRBV28 and TRBJ2-3; the D is unclear. V lost 2 bases and J 6 bases, leaving 9 bases between the germline ends. Germline CDR1 and CDR2: MDHEN and SYDVKM. This CDR3 contains 13 residues. The CDR3 loop reads CASSLHMVDTQYF. The CDR3 bases are TGTGCCAGCAGTTTACACATGGTTGATACGCAGTATTTT.

In this sample, this clonotype turned up a few times. The genes are TRBV4-1 and TRBJ2-7; 14 bases are shared with TRBD2. The junction had 8 bases not matched to a gene; V was cut back by 4 bases and J by 0 bases. This CDR3 contains 18 residues. CDR1 MGHRA and CDR2 YSYEKL come from the germline V gene. This chain's CDR3 is CASSLGLAGGGGSYEQYF. For the CDR3, the DNA is TGCGCCAGCAGCCTCGGACTAGCGGGAGGCGGGGGCTCCTACGAGCAGTACTTC.

The V gene is TRBV28, the J gene TRBJ1-5, with 9 bases identical to TRBD1. Germline assignment: CDR1 MDHEN and CDR2 SYDVKM. With 2 bases clipped from V and 1 base from J, the junction kept 3 bases outside the gene matches. This CDR3 has 16 amino acids. The CDR3 loop reads CASSLLDRGSNQPQHF. CDR3 DNA sequence: TGTGCCAGCAGTTTACTGGACAGGGGAAGCAATCAGCCCCAGCATTTT.

This chain joins TRBV29-1 and TRBJ1-2; D is ambiguous. The CDR3 is made up of 13 amino acids. Trimming stripped 0 bases from V and 4 bases from J, with 9 bases between. Germline loops: CDR1 SQVTM, CDR2 ANQGSEA. The CDR3 reads CSVEDGESYGYTF. The CDR3 DNA is TGCAGCGTTGAAGATGGGGAGAGCTATGGCTACACCTTC.